The present T cell receptor (beta chain) was sequenced within a study of OX40 agonist ivuxolimab in advanced cancers. J was trimmed by 5 bases and V by 0 bases; bases with no gene match: 9. CDR1 is SGDLS and CDR2 is YYNGEE in the germline V gene. The CDR3 loop spans 16 amino acids. Measured with immunoSEQ multiplex PCR; TCRdb has only the in-frame clones, and not every one. The sample holds 70,000 or so clones; 85% to 90% are singletons and the top ten take under 3%. The V gene is TRBV9, the J gene TRBJ2-5; 8 bases fit TRBD2. This sample comprised CD4+ or CD8+ T cells sorted from blood, obtained in a trial of the OX40 agonist ivuxolimab. This sequence was found in an adult with an advanced solid tumor such as melanoma, head and neck, liver or kidney cancer. The CDR3 DNA follows: TGTGCCAGCAGCGTAGGATCAGCGGGAGTAGGTGAGACCCAGTACTTC. Its protein product is CASSVGSAGVGETQYF.